There are many counts of the clone carrying this TCR beta chain. This sample's time point: pre-sensitization, week 0. Noted treatment: therapeutic diphenylcyclopropenone sensitization with weekly scalp DPC. This CDR3 has 18 residues. The germline V and J ends were trimmed by 4 bases and 0 bases, with 16 bases remaining between them. CDR1 is LGHNA and CDR2 is YSLEER in the germline V gene. The data were obtained in a study of human T cells and chemical hapten exposure. Via MiXCR, TCRdb re-called the RACE reads, giving one row per CDR3 protein. The sample lists roughly 88,000 distinct CDR3 sequences; around 10% were seen once.

The sample consisted of whole blood, taken in connection with sensitization to the hapten diphenylcyclopropenone (DPC). The chain combines TRBV4-3 with TRBJ2-6, with D uncertain. The TCR was taken from a woman aged 40 to 50 with alopecia areata. Some clones in this sample may be carry-over from other donors' samples. The CDR3 is CASSRQSLHLSGANVLTF. CDR3 coding DNA: TGCGCCAGCAGCCGTCAATCCTTACATCTCTCTGGGGCCAACGTCCTGACTTTC.